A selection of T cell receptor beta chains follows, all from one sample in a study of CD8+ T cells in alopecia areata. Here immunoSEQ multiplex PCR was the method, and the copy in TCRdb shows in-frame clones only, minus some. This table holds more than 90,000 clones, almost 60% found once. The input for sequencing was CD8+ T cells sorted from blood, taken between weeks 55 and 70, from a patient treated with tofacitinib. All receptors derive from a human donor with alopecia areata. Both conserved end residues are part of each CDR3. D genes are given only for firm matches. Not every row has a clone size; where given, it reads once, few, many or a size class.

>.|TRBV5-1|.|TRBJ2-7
CASKAETGSSYEQYF
TGCGCCAGCAAAGCGGAGACGGGAAGCTCCTACGAGCAGTACTTC
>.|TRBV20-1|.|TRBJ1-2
CTPGGYTF
TGCACCCCTGGTGGCTACACCTTC
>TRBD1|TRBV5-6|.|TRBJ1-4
CASSFDDRGRSEFEKLFF
TGTGCCAGCAGCTTTGATGACAGGGGGAGAAGCGAGTTTGAAAAACTGTTTTTT
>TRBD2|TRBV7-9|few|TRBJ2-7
CASSSPRGLAPFEQYF
TGTGCCAGCAGCTCGCCGAGGGGACTAGCCCCATTCGAGCAGTACTTC
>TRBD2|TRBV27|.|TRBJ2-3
CASSPRPGTSGTYTDTQYF
TGTGCCAGCAGTCCACGACCGGGGACTAGCGGGACTTACACAGATACGCAGTATTTT
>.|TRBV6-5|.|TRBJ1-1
CASNRDGFTYTEAFF
TGTGCCAGCAATCGGGATGGGTTTACATACACTGAAGCTTTCTTT
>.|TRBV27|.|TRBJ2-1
CASSLGWAYNEQFF
TGTGCCAGCAGTTTGGGCTGGGCTTACAATGAGCAGTTCTTC
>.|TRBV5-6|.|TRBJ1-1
CASSWGSPGTEAFF
TGTGCCAGCAGTTGGGGGTCCCCCGGCACTGAAGCTTTCTTT
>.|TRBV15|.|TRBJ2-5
CATSRARGMEETQYF
TGTGCCACCAGCAGAGCTCGGGGTATGGAAGAGACCCAGTACTTC
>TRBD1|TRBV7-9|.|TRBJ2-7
CASSDPGQGDYEQYF
TGTGCCAGCAGCGACCCGGGACAGGGGGACTACGAGCAGTACTTC
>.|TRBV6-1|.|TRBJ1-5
CASRDTTYQPQHF
TGTGCCAGCCGGGACACGACTTATCAGCCCCAGCATTTT
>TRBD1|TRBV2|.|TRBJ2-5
CASSAGGFQETQYF
TGTGCCAGCAGTGCAGGGGGCTTCCAAGAGACCCAGTACTTC
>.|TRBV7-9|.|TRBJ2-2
CASSTGELFF
TGTGCCAGCAGCACCGGGGAGCTGTTTTTT
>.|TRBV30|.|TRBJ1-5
CAWGLGGNQPQHF
TGTGCCTGGGGGCTGGGGGGTAATCAGCCCCAGCATTTT
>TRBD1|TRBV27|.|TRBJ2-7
CASSSGDSLSEQYF
TGTGCCAGCAGTTCCGGGGACAGTCTAAGCGAGCAGTACTTC
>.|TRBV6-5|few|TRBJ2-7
CASSGGTSYEQYF
TGTGCCAGCAGTGGCGGGACCTCCTACGAGCAGTACTTC
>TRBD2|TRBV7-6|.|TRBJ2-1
CASSFLAGGSREQFF
TGTGCCAGCAGCTTCCTAGCGGGGGGTTCAAGGGAGCAGTTCTTC
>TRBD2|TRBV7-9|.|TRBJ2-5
CASSFPSGGQETQYF
TGTGCCAGCAGCTTCCCTAGCGGGGGACAAGAGACCCAGTACTTC
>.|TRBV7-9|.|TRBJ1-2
CASSRPDGGPGGYTF
TGTGCCAGCAGCCGACCGGATGGGGGCCCGGGTGGCTACACCTTC
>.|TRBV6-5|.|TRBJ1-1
CASSYSRTTEAFF
TGTGCCAGCAGTTACTCAAGAACCACTGAAGCTTTCTTT
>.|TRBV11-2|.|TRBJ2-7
CASSLGGSFYEQYF
TGTGCCAGCAGCTTAGGAGGTTCCTTCTACGAGCAGTACTTC
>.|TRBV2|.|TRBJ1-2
CASSSTGDLYGYTF
TGTGCCAGCAGTTCTACAGGCGACTTATATGGCTACACCTTC
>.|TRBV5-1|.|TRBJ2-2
CASSLDIRGANTGELFF
TGCGCCAGCAGCTTGGACATCAGGGGAGCGAACACCGGGGAGCTGTTTTTT
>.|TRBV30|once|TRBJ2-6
CAERRGSGANVLTF
TGTGCCGAGAGGCGGGGCTCTGGGGCCAACGTCCTGACTTTC
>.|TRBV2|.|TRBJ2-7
CASSEASRGQAYEQYF
TGTGCCAGCAGTGAAGCGAGCCGGGGACAAGCCTACGAGCAGTACTTC
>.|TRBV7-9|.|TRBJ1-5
CASSPGDINNQPQHF
TGTGCCAGCAGCCCCGGGGACATCAACAATCAGCCCCAGCATTTT